These T cell receptor beta chains were read from a single sample in a study of blood T cell repertoires in COVID-19. Libraries were prepared by immunoSEQ multiplex PCR; TCRdb keeps only in-frame clonotypes and omits some of them. The sample carries approximately 210,000 clones, roughly 84% recorded once. The source material was peripheral blood. The origin of the receptors is an elderly woman with COVID-19, enrolled during active disease. CDR3s include the opening cysteine and the closing phenylalanine or tryptophan. The D gene is left open where the match is weak. Some rows have no size entry. The others give once, few or many, or a class for an expanded clone.

V gene	D gene	clone size	J gene	CDR3 protein	CDR3 DNA
TRBV28	-	-	TRBJ1-5	CASSLSTVQPQHF	TGTGCCAGCAGTTTATCTACCGTTCAGCCCCAGCATTTT
TRBV7-2	TRBD1	-	TRBJ2-2	CASSFRQGATGELFF	TGTGCCAGCAGCTTTAGACAGGGGGCCACCGGGGAGCTGTTTTTT
TRBV3-1/TRBV3-2	TRBD1	-	TRBJ1-6	CASSQGDRLYNSPLHF	TGTGCCAGCAGCCAAGGGGACAGGCTTTATAATTCACCCCTCCACTTT
TRBV15	-	-	TRBJ2-7	CATSRDRSGTSYEQYF	TGTGCCACCAGCAGAGATCGATCCGGGACATCCTACGAGCAGTACTTC
TRBV5-1	-	-	TRBJ1-4	CASSPGQLNEKLFF	TGCGCCAGCAGCCCCGGACAGCTTAATGAAAAACTGTTTTTT
TRBV27	-	few	TRBJ1-5	CASSPLGTATNQPQHF	TGTGCCAGCAGTCCACTCGGGACTGCAACTAATCAGCCCCAGCATTTT
TRBV28	TRBD2	-	TRBJ2-5	CATSLAGALLETQYF	TGTGCCACCTCCTTAGCGGGGGCGTTGTTGGAGACCCAGTACTTC
TRBV18	-	-	TRBJ1-2	CASSSSNTGRGSYTF	TGTGCCAGCTCATCATCAAATACAGGGAGGGGGAGTTACACCTTC
TRBV6-5	-	-	TRBJ1-2	CASSGGSNYGYTF	TGTGCCAGCTCGGGGGGCAGCAACTATGGCTACACCTTC
TRBV3-1/TRBV3-2	TRBD1	-	TRBJ2-3	CASSPGQAEDTQYF	TGTGCCAGCAGCCCGGGACAGGCCGAGGATACGCAGTATTTT
TRBV25-1	TRBD1	-	TRBJ2-7	CASSDLDRGFYEQYF	TGTGCCAGCAGTGACCTGGACAGGGGATTCTACGAGCAGTACTTC
TRBV27	TRBD1	-	TRBJ2-7	CASSRLRDRGSYEQYF	TGTGCCAGCAGCCGCCTCCGGGACAGGGGGTCCTACGAGCAGTACTTC
TRBV28	TRBD1	-	TRBJ2-7	CASSIGQGDEQYF	TGTGCCAGCAGTATAGGACAGGGGGACGAGCAGTACTTC
TRBV6-6	TRBD2	-	TRBJ2-3	CASRRGGTDTQYF	TGTGCCAGCAGACGCGGGGGAACAGATACGCAGTATTTT
TRBV12-3/TRBV12-4	-	-	TRBJ1-1	CASSRGLTTEAFF	TGTGCCAGCAGTAGAGGGTTGACCACTGAAGCTTTCTTT
TRBV3-1/TRBV3-2	-	-	TRBJ2-1	CASSQVGGPYNEQFF	TGTGCCAGCAGCCAAGTGGGGGGACCCTACAATGAGCAGTTCTTC
TRBV6-1	-	-	TRBJ2-5	CASSESAGMQETQYF	TGTGCCAGCAGTGAATCGGCGGGGATGCAAGAGACCCAGTACTTC
TRBV5-5	-	-	TRBJ2-3	CASSLRGESDTQYF	TGTGCCAGCAGCTTGCGGGGTGAATCAGATACGCAGTATTTT
TRBV5-5	TRBD1	-	TRBJ2-3	CASSLGRTGGSDTQYF	TGTGCCAGCAGCTTGGGTCGGACAGGGGGGTCAGATACGCAGTATTTT
TRBV4-1	TRBD1	-	TRBJ1-4	CASSRTPGQPNEKLFF	TGCGCCAGCAGCCGAACACCGGGACAGCCTAATGAAAAACTGTTTTTT
TRBV5-5	-	-	TRBJ1-6	CASSLDTGPLHF	TGTGCCAGCAGCTTGGACACAGGACCCCTCCACTTT
TRBV5-4	TRBD2	-	TRBJ2-7	CASSLTGIAGVEQYF	TGTGCCAGCAGCTTGACCGGTATAGCGGGGGTCGAGCAGTACTTC
TRBV6-4	TRBD1	-	TRBJ2-7	CASRSILGGFRVDRQYF	TGTGCCAGCCGATCAATCCTAGGGGGCTTCCGAGTTGACAGGCAGTACTTC
TRBV24-1	TRBD1	-	TRBJ1-5	CATSDPGTGGDQPQHF	TGTGCCACCAGTGATCCCGGGACAGGGGGCGATCAGCCCCAGCATTTT
TRBV19	TRBD1	-	TRBJ1-5	CASSVDRGWQPQHF	TGTGCCAGTAGTGTCGACAGGGGCTGGCAGCCCCAGCATTTT
TRBV30	-	-	TRBJ1-1	CAWTVVTEAFF	TGTGCCTGGACGGTGGTCACTGAAGCTTTCTTT
TRBV7-2	TRBD1	-	TRBJ2-1	CASRGQLTSYNEQFF	TGTGCCAGCAGGGGACAGCTAACCTCCTACAATGAGCAGTTCTTC
TRBV10-3	-	once	TRBJ1-5	CAISVTGPNQPQHF	TGTGCCATCAGTGTTACAGGACCTAATCAGCCCCAGCATTTT
TRBV4-3	TRBD1	-	TRBJ2-7	CASSQETYRGYEQYF	TGCGCCAGCAGCCAAGAAACGTACAGGGGATACGAGCAGTACTTC
TRBV9	-	-	TRBJ1-6	CASSVPGVGSPLHF	TGTGCCAGCAGCGTTCCGGGGGTGGGTTCACCCCTCCACTTT
TRBV7-6	TRBD2	-	TRBJ2-5	CASSLGVAGGQETQYF	TGTGCCAGCAGCTTAGGGGTAGCGGGGGGCCAAGAGACCCAGTACTTC
TRBV9	TRBD2	-	TRBJ2-1	CASSVGLGGGDLNEQFF	TGTGCCAGCAGCGTAGGTCTCGGCGGGGGGGACCTTAATGAGCAGTTCTTC
TRBV20-1	-	-	TRBJ2-3	CSASNRARAQYF	TGCAGTGCTAGTAACAGGGCCAGGGCGCAGTATTTT
TRBV27	TRBD2	-	TRBJ2-7	CASSLRSLAGGYEQYF	TGTGCCAGCAGTTTACGTTCCCTAGCGGGGGGCTACGAGCAGTACTTC
TRBV19	-	-	TRBJ1-2	CASSSETGPYGYTF	TGTGCCAGTAGTTCCGAGACAGGACCGTATGGCTACACCTTC
TRBV5-1	TRBD1	-	TRBJ1-2	CASSGGQALANYGYTF	TGCGCCAGCAGCGGGGGACAGGCCTTAGCTAACTATGGCTACACCTTC
TRBV10-3	TRBD2	-	TRBJ2-1	CAIRGSGGNPYNEQFF	TGTGCCATCAGGGGCAGCGGGGGGAATCCCTACAATGAGCAGTTCTTC
TRBV29-1	TRBD2	-	TRBJ2-1	CSGLAGASSYNEQFF	TGCAGCGGTTTAGCGGGGGCCAGCTCCTACAATGAGCAGTTCTTC
TRBV3-1/TRBV3-2	-	-	TRBJ2-3	CASSQVGGSQVDTQYF	TGTGCCAGCAGCCAAGTAGGTGGGTCCCAGGTAGATACGCAGTATTTT
TRBV18	-	once	TRBJ1-1	CASSPLRDTEAFF	TGTGCCAGCTCACCACTTAGAGACACTGAAGCTTTCTTT
TRBV24-1	TRBD1	-	TRBJ1-5	CATSDGTGGQPQHF	TGTGCCACCAGTGACGGGACAGGGGGGCAGCCCCAGCATTTT
TRBV10-3	-	-	TRBJ2-2	CAISPPSNTGELFF	TGTGCCATCAGTCCCCCATCGAACACCGGGGAGCTGTTTTTT
TRBV21-1	-	-	TRBJ1-2	CASHKDYKGVPRGYTF	TGTGCCAGCCATAAAGACTACAAGGGGGTTCCTAGGGGCTACACCTTC
TRBV9	TRBD1	once	TRBJ1-2	CASSDRGTGVGGYTF	TGTGCCAGCAGCGATCGAGGCACAGGGGTAGGTGGCTACACCTTC
TRBV6-5	-	-	TRBJ1-5	CASFGQLNQPQHF	TGTGCCAGCTTTGGACAGCTTAATCAGCCCCAGCATTTT
TRBV7-8	TRBD2	-	TRBJ2-3	CASSFLAGGQADTQYF	TGTGCCAGCAGCTTCCTAGCGGGGGGGCAGGCAGATACGCAGTATTTT
TRBV28	TRBD1	-	TRBJ1-4	CASRRQGSNEKLFF	TGTGCCAGCCGTAGACAGGGATCTAATGAAAAACTGTTTTTT
TRBV14	TRBD2	-	TRBJ2-1	CASSQQLAGVEQFF	TGTGCCAGCAGCCAGCAACTAGCGGGGGTCGAGCAGTTCTTC
TRBV25-1	TRBD1	-	TRBJ1-2	CASSEYGTGSRYGYTF	TGTGCCAGCAGTGAATATGGGACAGGGAGTCGGTATGGCTACACCTTC
TRBV5-8	-	-	TRBJ1-1	CASSLLRENTEAFF	TGTGCCAGCAGCTTACTCAGGGAGAACACTGAAGCTTTCTTT
TRBV5-1	TRBD1	-	TRBJ2-1	CASSIPQGALKFF	TGCGCCAGCAGCATTCCACAGGGGGCGCTTAAGTTCTTC
TRBV5-5	-	-	TRBJ1-4	CASSGGINEKLFF	TGTGCCAGCAGCGGAGGGATTAATGAAAAACTGTTTTTT
TRBV5-1	TRBD1	-	TRBJ2-7	CASSTGQGYEQYF	TGCGCCAGCAGCACGGGACAGGGTTACGAGCAGTACTTC